This is a list of T cell receptor beta chains from one sample in a study of OX40 agonist ivuxolimab in advanced cancers. Only in-frame clones appear in the TCRdb table, and some are missing; sequencing was by immunoSEQ multiplex PCR. The table records about 22,000 clones, over 70% of them present only once. The source material was CD4+ or CD8+ T cells sorted from blood, sampled in a trial of the OX40 agonist ivuxolimab. The origin of the receptors is an adult with an advanced solid tumor such as melanoma, head and neck, liver or kidney cancer. CDR3s include the opening cysteine and the closing phenylalanine or tryptophan. The order of the fields is clone size, V gene, J gene, D gene, CDR3 protein, CDR3 DNA. The D gene is left open where the match is weak. Size values are once, few and many counts, or a class for expanded clones, and some rows have none.

-,TRBV5-4,TRBJ2-3,-,CASSFGPATSTDTQYF,TGTGCCAGCAGCTTCGGGCCGGCAACTAGCACAGATACGCAGTATTTT
once,TRBV5-6,TRBJ2-3,TRBD1,CASSRTGGPGGRRTDTQYF,TGTGCCAGCAGCCGGACAGGGGGCCCGGGCGGGCGGCGCACAGATACGCAGTATTTT
-,TRBV9,TRBJ1-3,-,CASSVQGTGNTIYF,TGTGCCAGCAGCGTACAGGGTACTGGAAACACCATATATTTT
-,TRBV4-2,TRBJ1-6,-,CARGPPLHF,TGTGCCAGGGGGCCACCCCTCCACTTT
-,TRBV5-4,TRBJ2-2,-,CASSLGQGELFF,TGTGCCAGCAGCTTGGGTCAAGGGGAGCTGTTTTTT
-,TRBV29-1,TRBJ2-1,-,CSVGQSYNEQFF,TGCAGCGTTGGGCAGAGTTACAATGAGCAGTTCTTC
-,TRBV7-9,TRBJ2-1,TRBD2,CASSFPQTSEGNEQFF,TGTGCCAGCAGCTTCCCTCAGACTAGCGAGGGCAATGAGCAGTTCTTC
few,TRBV7-9,TRBJ1-2,-,CASSSWTNGYTF,TGTGCCAGCAGCTCTTGGACAAATGGCTACACCTTC
-,TRBV5-6,TRBJ1-2,-,CASSFGGSSYGYTF,TGTGCCAGCAGCTTCGGGGGGAGCAGCTATGGCTACACCTTC
-,TRBV7-7,TRBJ2-3,-,CASSLGAATDTQYF,TGTGCCAGCAGCTTAGGTGCTGCCACAGATACGCAGTATTTT
-,TRBV27,TRBJ2-5,TRBD2,CASSPGGGIGTQYF,TGTGCCAGCAGCCCCGGGGGGGGCATTGGGACCCAGTACTTC
-,TRBV19,TRBJ2-1,-,CASSPRPRRDDNEQFF,TGTGCCAGTAGTCCCCGGCCTCGAAGGGATGACAATGAGCAGTTCTTC
-,TRBV9,TRBJ1-1,-,CASSVGAENTEAFF,TGTGCCAGCAGCGTGGGGGCAGAAAACACTGAAGCTTTCTTT
-,TRBV27,TRBJ2-3,TRBD2,CASSLGLAASTDTQYF,TGTGCCAGCAGTTTGGGGCTAGCGGCCAGCACAGATACGCAGTATTTT
-,TRBV5-6,TRBJ2-1,-,CASSYPPTKYYYNEQFF,TGTGCCAGCAGCTACCCACCGACCAAATACTACTACAATGAGCAGTTCTTC
-,TRBV2,TRBJ2-1,-,CASSWSGVNEQFF,TGTGCCAGCAGTTGGTCAGGGGTCAATGAGCAGTTCTTC
-,TRBV27,TRBJ2-7,TRBD2,CASSSQGAGGAYEQYF,TGTGCCAGCAGTTCCCAAGGGGCCGGGGGGGCCTACGAGCAGTACTTC
-,TRBV7-9,TRBJ2-2,TRBD2,CASSRGTSGRDTGTGELFF,TGTGCCAGCAGCCGCGGGACTAGCGGCAGGGATACGGGCACCGGGGAGCTGTTTTTT
once,TRBV20-1,TRBJ2-1,TRBD1,CSADRGNEQFF,TGCAGTGCTGACAGGGGCAATGAGCAGTTCTTC
medium-sized,TRBV10-3,TRBJ1-5,TRBD1,CAISDRGQSNQPQHF,TGTGCCATCAGTGATAGGGGACAGAGCAATCAGCCCCAGCATTTT
-,TRBV19,TRBJ2-7,TRBD2,CASSISAGPSYEQYF,TGTGCCAGTAGTATTTCAGCGGGACCGTCCTACGAGCAGTACTTC
-,TRBV11-3,TRBJ2-3,-,CASSWVPTDTQYF,TGTGCCAGCAGTTGGGTCCCCACAGATACGCAGTATTTT
-,TRBV11-2,TRBJ2-5,-,CASSLVGGKETQYF,TGTGCCAGCAGCTTAGTTGGGGGAAAAGAGACCCAGTACTTC
-,TRBV13,TRBJ2-1,TRBD2,CASSFGAGVRTEQFF,TGTGCCAGCAGCTTCGGAGCGGGGGTCCGGACTGAGCAGTTCTTC
-,TRBV2,TRBJ2-3,-,CASSDVRRDTQYF,TGTGCCAGCAGTGATGTCCGCCGAGATACGCAGTATTTT
-,TRBV4-1,TRBJ2-7,-,CASSQDPGTLPPPEQYF,TGCGCCAGCAGCCAAGACCCCGGGACCCTTCCCCCCCCCGAGCAGTACTTC
-,TRBV7-9,TRBJ1-1,-,CASSQRTVKYTEAFF,TGTGCCAGCAGCCAGCGGACGGTTAAGTACACTGAAGCTTTCTTT
-,TRBV7-6,TRBJ1-1,-,CATAKGSNTEAFF,TGTGCCACCGCTAAGGGCTCGAACACTGAAGCTTTCTTT
-,TRBV7-9,TRBJ2-7,-,CASSPTFGETFYEQYF,TGTGCCAGCAGCCCCACCTTCGGAGAGACCTTCTACGAGCAGTACTTC
few,TRBV7-6,TRBJ1-6,-,CASSLYRDLGSPLHF,TGTGCCAGCAGCTTGTACAGGGATCTCGGTTCACCCCTCCACTTT
-,TRBV10-3,TRBJ2-1,-,CAISEGKGYNEQFF,TGTGCCATCAGTGAGGGAAAGGGATACAATGAGCAGTTCTTC
-,TRBV2,TRBJ1-2,-,CASWGGYGYTF,TGTGCCAGCTGGGGTGGCTATGGCTACACCTTC
-,TRBV5-4,TRBJ2-1,-,CASSLVGKGYNEQFF,TGTGCCAGCAGCTTGGTGGGCAAAGGTTACAATGAGCAGTTCTTC
once,TRBV2,TRBJ2-5,TRBD2,CASSIAGAETQYF,TGTGCCAGCAGTATAGCGGGAGCAGAGACCCAGTACTTC
-,TRBV4-1,TRBJ2-7,-,CASSQDPWGTLLLYF,TGCGCCAGCAGCCAAGATCCGTGGGGGACCCTCCTTTTGTACTTC
-,TRBV7-2,TRBJ1-4,-,CASSLEYGGRTNEKLFF,TGTGCCAGCAGCTTAGAGTATGGAGGCAGAACTAATGAAAAACTGTTTTTT
few,TRBV7-8,TRBJ2-7,TRBD1,CASSSDRGNEQYF,TGTGCCAGCAGCTCAGACAGGGGTAACGAGCAGTACTTC
few,TRBV7-9,TRBJ1-5,-,CASSLGDQPQHF,TGTGCCAGCAGCTTAGGGGATCAGCCCCAGCATTTT
-,TRBV7-6,TRBJ2-7,-,CASSPGSDWDEQYF,TGTGCCAGCAGCCCCGGGTCAGATTGGGACGAGCAGTACTTC
medium-sized,TRBV7-6,TRBJ2-1,-,CASSPGGGIPYNEQFF,TGTGCCAGCAGCCCAGGGGGGGGCATCCCCTACAATGAGCAGTTCTTC
-,TRBV5-4,TRBJ2-5,-,CASSSTVGETQYF,TGTGCCAGCAGCTCGACAGTTGGTGAGACCCAGTACTTC
few,TRBV6-5,TRBJ1-6,-,CASSYSNNSPLHF,TGTGCCAGCAGTTACTCGAATAATTCACCCCTCCACTTT
once,TRBV13,TRBJ2-1,TRBD1,CASSSRTGGSYNEQFF,TGTGCCAGCAGCTCCCGGACAGGGGGCTCCTACAATGAGCAGTTCTTC